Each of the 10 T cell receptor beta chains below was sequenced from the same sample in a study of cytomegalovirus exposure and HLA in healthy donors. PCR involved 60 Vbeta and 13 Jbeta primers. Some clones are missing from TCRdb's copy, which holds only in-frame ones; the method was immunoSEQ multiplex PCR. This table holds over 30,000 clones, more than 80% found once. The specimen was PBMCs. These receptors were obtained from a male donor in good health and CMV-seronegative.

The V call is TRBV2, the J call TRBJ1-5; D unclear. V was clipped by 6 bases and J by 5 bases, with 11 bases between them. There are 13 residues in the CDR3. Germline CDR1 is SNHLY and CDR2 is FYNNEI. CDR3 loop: CASRRLRDQPQHF. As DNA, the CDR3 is TGTGCCAGCAGGCGCCTTCGGGATCAGCCCCAGCATTTT.

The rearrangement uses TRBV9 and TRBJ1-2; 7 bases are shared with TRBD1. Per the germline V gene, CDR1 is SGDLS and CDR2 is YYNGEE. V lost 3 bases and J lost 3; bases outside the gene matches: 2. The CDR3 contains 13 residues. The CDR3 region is CASSGDRDYGYTF. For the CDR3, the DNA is TGTGCCAGCAGCGGAGACAGGGACTATGGCTACACCTTC.

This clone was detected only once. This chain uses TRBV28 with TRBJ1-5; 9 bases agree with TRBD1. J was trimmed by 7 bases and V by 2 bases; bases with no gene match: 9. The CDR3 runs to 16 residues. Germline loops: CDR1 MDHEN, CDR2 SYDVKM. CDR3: CASSLIPDRGRQPQHF. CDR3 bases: TGTGCCAGCAGTTTAATTCCGGACAGGGGCCGGCAGCCCCAGCATTTT.

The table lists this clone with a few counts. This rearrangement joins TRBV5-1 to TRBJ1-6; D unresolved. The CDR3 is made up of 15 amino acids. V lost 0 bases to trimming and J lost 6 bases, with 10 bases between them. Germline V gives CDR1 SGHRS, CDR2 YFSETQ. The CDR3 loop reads CASSLVLSGNSPLHF. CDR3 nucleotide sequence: TGCGCCAGCAGCTTGGTGTTAAGCGGTAATTCACCCCTCCACTTT.

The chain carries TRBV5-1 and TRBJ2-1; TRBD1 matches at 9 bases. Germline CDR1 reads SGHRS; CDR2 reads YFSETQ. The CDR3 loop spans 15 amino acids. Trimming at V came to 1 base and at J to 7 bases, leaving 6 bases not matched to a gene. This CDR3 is CASSLNPGQGNEQFF. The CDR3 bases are TGCGCCAGCAGCTTGAACCCCGGACAGGGGAATGAGCAGTTCTTC.

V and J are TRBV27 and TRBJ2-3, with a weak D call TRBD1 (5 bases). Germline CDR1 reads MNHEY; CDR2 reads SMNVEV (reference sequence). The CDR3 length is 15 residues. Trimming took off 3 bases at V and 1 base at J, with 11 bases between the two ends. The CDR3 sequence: CASSFLLQGTDTQYF. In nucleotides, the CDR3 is TGTGCCAGCAGTTTTCTCTTACAGGGCACAGATACGCAGTATTTT.

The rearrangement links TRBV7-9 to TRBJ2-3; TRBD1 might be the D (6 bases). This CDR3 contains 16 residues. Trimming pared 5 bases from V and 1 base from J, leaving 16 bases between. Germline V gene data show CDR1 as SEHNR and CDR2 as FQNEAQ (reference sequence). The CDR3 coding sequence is TGTGCCAGCAGCCATAATCTACAGGGTGGCACAGATACGCAGTATTTT. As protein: CASSHNLQGGTDTQYF.

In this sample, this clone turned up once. The CDR3 nucleotides are TGTGCCAGCAGCCCGTCCGATGAGCAGTTCTTC. This gives the protein CASSPSDEQFF. J is TRBJ2-1 and V is TRBV7-8; no clear D. V dropped 5 bases and J dropped 8 bases, with 7 bases sitting between them. The CDR3 runs to 11 residues. The germline gives CDR1 SGHVS, CDR2 FQNEAQ. Full variable domain (missing parts from reference TRBV7-8 and TRBJ2-1): GAGVSQSPRYKVAKRGQDVALRCDPISGHVSLFWYQQALGQGPEFLTYFQNEAQLDKSGLPSDRFFAERPEGSVSTLKIQRTQQEDSAVYLCASSPSDEQFFGPGTRLTVL.

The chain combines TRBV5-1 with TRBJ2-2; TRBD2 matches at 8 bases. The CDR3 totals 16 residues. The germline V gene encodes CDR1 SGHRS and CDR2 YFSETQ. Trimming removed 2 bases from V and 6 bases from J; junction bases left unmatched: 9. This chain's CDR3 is CASSFVAGGPPGELFF. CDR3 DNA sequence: TGCGCCAGCAGCTTCGTTGCGGGGGGCCCCCCCGGGGAGCTGTTTTTT.

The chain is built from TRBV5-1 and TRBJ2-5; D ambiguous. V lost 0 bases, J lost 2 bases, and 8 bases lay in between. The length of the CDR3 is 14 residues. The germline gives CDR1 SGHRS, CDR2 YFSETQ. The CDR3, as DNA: TGCGCCAGCAGCTTGGAACCAGGACAAGAGACCCAGTACTTC. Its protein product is CASSLEPGQETQYF.